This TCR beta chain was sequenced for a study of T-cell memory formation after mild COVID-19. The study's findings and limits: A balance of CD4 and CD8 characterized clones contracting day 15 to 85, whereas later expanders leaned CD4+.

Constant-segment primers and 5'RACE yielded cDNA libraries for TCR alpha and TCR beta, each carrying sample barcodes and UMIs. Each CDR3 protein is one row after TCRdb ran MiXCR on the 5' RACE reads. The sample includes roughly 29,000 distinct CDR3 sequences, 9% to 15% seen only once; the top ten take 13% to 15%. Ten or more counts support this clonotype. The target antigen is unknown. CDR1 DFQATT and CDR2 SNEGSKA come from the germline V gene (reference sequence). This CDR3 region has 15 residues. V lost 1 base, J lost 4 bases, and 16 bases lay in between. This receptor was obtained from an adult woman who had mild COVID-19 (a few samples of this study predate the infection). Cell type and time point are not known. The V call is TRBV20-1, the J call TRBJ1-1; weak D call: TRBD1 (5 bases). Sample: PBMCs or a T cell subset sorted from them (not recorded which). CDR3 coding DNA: TGCAGTGCTAGAGCTGGGAGTGATGGGGGCACTGAAGCTTTCTTT. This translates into CSARAGSDGGTEAFF.